These 6 T cell receptor beta chains were all obtained from the same sample, sequenced in a study of regulatory T cells in long-lasting Graves disease. Time point here: newly diagnosed GD, antithyroid drugs for less than 3 months. After RNA was extracted from PBMCs, the TCR library was made from it. Combining iRepertoire HTBI primers with Arm-PCR of CDR3 regions, the authors built TCR beta libraries. TCRdb re-called the multiplex PCR reads through MiXCR, storing one row per CDR3 protein. The repertoire holds approximately 540,000 distinct CDR3 sequences, with around 13% as singletons. In addition, the sample was reused for a study of T cells in Graves' hyperthyroidism and ophthalmopathy.

Material: peripheral blood mononuclear cells (PBMCs), obtained at new diagnosis, from a patient treated with antithyroid drugs. These receptors all stem from a woman in her twenties or thirties with Graves disease.

In this sample, this clonotype turned up many times. The V and J genes are TRBV9 and TRBJ1-6, with 9 nucleotides matching TRBD1. V gave up 4 bases and J gave up 7 bases; unmatched junction bases: 6. Germline assignment: CDR1 SGDLS and CDR2 YYNGEE. The CDR3 sequence is 15 residues long. CDR3 nucleotides: TGTGCCAGCAGCCAACAGGGGGCAGGGAATTCACCCCTCCACTTT. Encoded protein: CASSQQGAGNSPLHF.

This clonotype has just one count. The J gene is TRBJ2-7, the V gene TRBV10-2, with 11 bases matching TRBD2. The CDR3 is made up of 16 amino acids. V dropped 2 bases and J dropped 0; count of bases not matched to a gene: 3. Germline lookup yields CDR1 WSHSY and CDR2 SAAADI. The CDR3 is CASSEQLAGVSYEQYF. CDR3 sequence (DNA): TGCGCCAGCAGTGAGCAACTAGCGGGAGTCTCCTACGAGCAGTACTTC.

To note about this clonotype: With a much larger clone just one base away, this may be a read error. The chain joins TRBV7-9 to TRBJ1-4; TRBD1 is a possible D gene (5 bases). This CDR3 region has 14 residues. Germline V gene data show CDR1 as SEHNR and CDR2 as FQNEAQ (reference sequence). CDR3 DNA: TGTGCCAGCAGCTTTATGACAGACCATGAAAAACTGGTTTTT. Its translation is CASSFMTDHEKLVF.

The rearrangement joins TRBV19 to TRBJ2-1; TRBD2 matches 8 bases. The V gene's germline CDR1 is LNHDA and CDR2 SQIVND (reference sequence). There are 16 residues in the CDR3. V lost 5 bases and J lost 7; bases outside the gene matches: 13. CDR3 in amino acids: CASSFPGGTGANEQFF. Written as DNA, the CDR3 is TGTGCCAGTAGTTTCCCGGGGGGGACCGGGGCAAATGAGCAGTTCTTC. Based on the CDR3 plus reference TRBV19 and TRBJ2-1, the full variable domain is DGGITQSPKYLFRKEGQNVTLSCEQNLNHDAMYWYRQDPGQGLRLIYYSQIVNDFQKGDIAEGYSVSREKKESFPLTVTSAQKNPTAFYLCASSFPGGTGANEQFFGPGTRLTVL.

In its sample, this clonotype was seen many times. This sequence joins TRBV11-2 and TRBJ2-3, with 7 bases that match TRBD2. Germline CDR1 is SGHAT and CDR2 is FQNNGV. V was clipped by 6 bases and J by 3 bases; unmatched bases: 12. The CDR3 is made up of 16 amino acids. In nucleotides, the CDR3 is TGTGCCAGCAGTCACTGGGTGGGGGGGTTTACAGATACGCAGTATTTT. Translated, it gives CASSHWVGGFTDTQYF.

This clonotype appeared a few times. The J gene is TRBJ2-2, the V gene TRBV12-3 or TRBV12-4, with 7 bases fitting TRBD2. After removal of 7 bases from V and 7 bases from J, the junction contained 12 bases not matched to a gene. The CDR3 spans 15 residues. The CDR3 bases are TGTGCCAGCACCTTGCTGGCGGGAGCGGTCGGGGAGCTGTTTTTT. Protein sequence: CASTLLAGAVGELFF.